The T cell receptor (beta chain) under discussion was sequenced for a study of beta chain features in type 1 diabetes. Turning to the study itself: The patient and healthy donor groups were comparable for age, gender and cell yields.

The CDR3 consists of 13 residues. Per germline, CDR1 SNHLY and CDR2 FYNNEI. Trimming took 3 bases from V and 10 from J, leaving 13 bases between them. Of the isolated RNA, all was reverse transcribed, and so the sequenced material was expressed TCRB transcripts. Sequencing was performed with immunoSEQ multiplex PCR; in TCRdb, only in-frame clones are kept and a portion is missing. This sample has about 45,000 clones, with roughly 49% found just once. The sample taken for sequencing was Tregs from blood. This sequence joins TRBV2 and TRBJ1-5, with a possible D match to TRBD1 (6 bases). This TCR was sampled from a woman aged 18-29 years in good health. The CDR3 spells CASSDRGLIPQHF. The CDR3 nucleotides are TGTGCCAGCAGTGATAGGGGGTTGATTCCCCAGCATTTT.